The 9 T cell receptor beta chains listed next were all sequenced from one sample in a study of blood T cell repertoires in COVID-19. The assay was immunoSEQ multiplex PCR, and TCRdb's table has in-frame clones only and misses some. The sample has about 33,000 clones, approximately 89% seen once. Material for sequencing was peripheral blood. Receptors originate from a human donor in a cohort sampled during active COVID-19.

This chain links TRBV12-3 or TRBV12-4 with TRBJ1-5; 7 bases fit TRBD1. The CDR3 is made up of 13 amino acids. With 6 bases clipped from V and 7 bases from J, the junction kept 6 bases outside the gene matches. CDR3 residues: CASSSGQSQPQHF. Here the CDR3 DNA reads TGTGCCAGCAGCTCGGGACAGAGCCAGCCCCAGCATTTT.

The table lists this clone with a few counts. The chain links TRBV9 to TRBJ2-3, with a tentative D call TRBD2 (5 bases). This CDR3 is built from 15 residues. The germline CDR1 and CDR2 sequences are SGDLS and YYNGEE. V dropped 2 bases and J dropped 4 bases, with 14 bases sitting between them. In nucleotides, the CDR3 is TGTGCCAGCAGCGTCCTCGCGGGCCCCTCAGATACGCAGTATTTT. Protein sequence: CASSVLAGPSDTQYF.

This chain connects TRBV2 to TRBJ2-1; TRBD1 matches 7 bases. Germline CDR1 is SNHLY and CDR2 is FYNNEI. V lost 9 bases, J lost 5 bases, and 7 bases stayed unmatched. CDR3 size: 13 residues. For the CDR3, the DNA is TGTGCCAGTCAATCAGACAGGGACAATGAGCAGTTCTTC. Protein product: CASQSDRDNEQFF.

This clone was picked up one time. J is TRBJ2-3 and V is TRBV5-1; D call uncertain. Germline CDR1 and CDR2: SGHRS and YFSETQ. The CDR3 runs 14 residues. Trimming took 0 bases from V and 4 from J, leaving 9 bases between them. The CDR3 spells CASSLAQESDTQYF. CDR3 DNA sequence: TGCGCCAGCAGCTTGGCCCAGGAATCAGATACGCAGTATTTT.

The chain couples TRBV10-3 to TRBJ2-1; TRBD2 matches 9 bases. With V trimmed by 0 bases and J by 6 bases, 15 bases remained unmatched. CDR3 length: 19 residues. CDR1 is ENHRY, CDR2 SYGVKD, per germline. Here the CDR3 DNA reads TGTGCCATCAGTGAGTCTGGGCCAGAAATAGCGGGGGTCATCAATGAGCAGTTCTTC. Translated: CAISESGPEIAGVINEQFF.

DNA for the CDR3: TGCGCCAGCAGCTTGTCGTCGGAGCCCCACGAGCAGTACTTC. Translation gives CASSLSSEPHEQYF. The V gene is TRBV5-1, the J gene TRBJ2-7; D is unresolved. The CDR3 length is 14 residues. Trimming took 1 base from V and 5 from J, leaving 13 bases between them. Germline CDR1 is SGHRS and CDR2 is YFSETQ. Using reference TRBV5-1 and TRBJ2-7 for the parts outside the CDR3, the full variable domain is KAGVTQTPRYLIKTRGQQVTLSCSPISGHRSVSWYQQTPGQGLQFLFEYFSETQRNKGNFPGRFSGRQFSNSRSEMNVSTLELGDSALYLCASSLSSEPHEQYFGPGTRLTVT.

The chain carries TRBV7-3 and TRBJ2-1; 13 positions agree with TRBD2. CDR3 length: 22 residues. V lost 5 bases and J lost 0; bases outside the gene matches: 19. The germline V gene has CDR1 SGHTA and CDR2 FQGTGA. CDR3 sequence reads: CASSPKGKGLAGTTSSYNEQFF. CDR3 nucleotide sequence: TGTGCCAGCAGCCCTAAGGGAAAGGGACTAGCGGGGACTACCAGCTCCTACAATGAGCAGTTCTTC. Combining the CDR3 with reference TRBV7-3 and TRBJ2-1 gives the whole variable domain GAGVSQTPSNKVTEKGKYVELRCDPISGHTALYWYRQSLGQGPEFLIYFQGTGAADDSGLPNDRFFAVRPEGSVSTLKIQRTERGDSAVYLCASSPKGKGLAGTTSSYNEQFFGPGTRLTVL.

The chain joins TRBV18 to TRBJ2-2; 7 nucleotides align to TRBD1. The CDR3 is made up of 15 amino acids. Germline CDR1 reads KGHSH; CDR2 reads LQKENI. The J segment lost 3 bases and the V segment lost 5 bases, leaving 6 bases of the junction unmatched. The CDR3 protein is CASSYGQEHTGELFF. CDR3 in DNA: TGTGCCAGCTCATATGGACAGGAGCACACCGGGGAGCTGTTTTTT.

The J gene is TRBJ2-2, the V gene TRBV10-1; D is unresolved. The CDR3 sequence is 13 residues long. Germline loops: CDR1 WNHNN, CDR2 SYGVQD (reference sequence). V lost 0 bases and J 10 bases, leaving 9 bases between the germline ends. CDR3 residues: CASSESLVAELFF. The CDR3 DNA reads as TGCGCCAGCAGTGAGTCGCTAGTAGCGGAGCTGTTTTTT.